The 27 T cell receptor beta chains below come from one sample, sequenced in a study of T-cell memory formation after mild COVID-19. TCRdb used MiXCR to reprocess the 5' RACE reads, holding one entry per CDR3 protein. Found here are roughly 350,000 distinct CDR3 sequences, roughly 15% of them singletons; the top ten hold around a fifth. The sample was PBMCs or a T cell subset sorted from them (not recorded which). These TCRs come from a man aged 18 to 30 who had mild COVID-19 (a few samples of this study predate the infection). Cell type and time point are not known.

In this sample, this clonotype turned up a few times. This CDR3 reads CASSQGLRSGYGYTF. DNA for the CDR3: TGCGCCAGCAGCCAAGGTCTCAGGTCCGGGTATGGCTACACCTTC. The V gene is TRBV4-1, the J gene TRBJ1-2, with unresolved D. CDR3 length equals 15 residues. V was cut by 1 base and J by 5 bases, with 14 bases left in between. CDR1 and CDR2 from the germline V gene are MGHRA and YSYEKL.

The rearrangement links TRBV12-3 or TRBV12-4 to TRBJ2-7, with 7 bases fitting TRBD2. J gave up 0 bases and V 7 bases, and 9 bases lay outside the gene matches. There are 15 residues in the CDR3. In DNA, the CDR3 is TGTGCCAGCACCCCGGGAGGCTCCAGCTCCTACGAGCAGTACTTC. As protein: CASTPGGSSSYEQYF.

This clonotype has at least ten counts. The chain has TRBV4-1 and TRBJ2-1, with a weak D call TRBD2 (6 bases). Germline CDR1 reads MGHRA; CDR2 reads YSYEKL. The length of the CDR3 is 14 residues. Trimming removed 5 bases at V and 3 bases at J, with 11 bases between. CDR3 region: CASSVGGVYNEQFF. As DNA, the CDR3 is TGCGCCAGCAGCGTCGGGGGAGTCTACAATGAGCAGTTCTTC.

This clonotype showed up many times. The DNA of the CDR3 is TGTGCCAGCAGTCCTGCGACCCGGAGCACCGGGGAGCTGTTTTTT. This encodes CASSPATRSTGELFF. This rearrangement joins TRBV6-6 to TRBJ2-2; D unclear. Germline V gene lookup returns CDR1 MNHNY and CDR2 SVGAGI (reference sequence). The CDR3 has 15 residues. The V end lost 5 bases, the J end lost 4 bases, and 14 bases lay between the germline ends.

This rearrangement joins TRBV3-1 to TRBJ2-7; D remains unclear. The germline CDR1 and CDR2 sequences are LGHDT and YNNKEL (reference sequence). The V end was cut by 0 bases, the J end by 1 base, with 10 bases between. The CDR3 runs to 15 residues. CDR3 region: CASSQERSESYEQYF. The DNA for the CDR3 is TGTGCCAGCAGCCAAGAGAGAAGCGAGTCCTACGAGCAGTACTTC.

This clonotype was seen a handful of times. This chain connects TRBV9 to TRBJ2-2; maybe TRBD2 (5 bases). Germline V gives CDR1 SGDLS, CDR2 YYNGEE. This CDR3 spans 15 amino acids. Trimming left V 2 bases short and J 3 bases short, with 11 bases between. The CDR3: CASSVGGDDTGELFF. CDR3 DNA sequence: TGTGCCAGCAGCGTCGGAGGAGACGACACCGGGGAGCTGTTTTTT. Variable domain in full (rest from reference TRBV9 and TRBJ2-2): DSGVTQTPKHLITATGQRVTLRCSPRSGDLSVYWYQQSLDQGLQFLIQYYNGEERAKGNILERFSAQQFPDLHSELNLSSLELGDSALYFCASSVGGDDTGELFFGEGSRLTVL.

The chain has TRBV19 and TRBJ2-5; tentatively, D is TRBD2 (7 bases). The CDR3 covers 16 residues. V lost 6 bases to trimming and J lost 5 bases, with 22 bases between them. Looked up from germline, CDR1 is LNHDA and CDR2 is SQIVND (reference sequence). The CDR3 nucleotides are TGTGCCAGTAGGCCCGGGGGGCCCCACCACGGGGAGACCCAGTACTTC. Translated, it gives CASRPGGPHHGETQYF.

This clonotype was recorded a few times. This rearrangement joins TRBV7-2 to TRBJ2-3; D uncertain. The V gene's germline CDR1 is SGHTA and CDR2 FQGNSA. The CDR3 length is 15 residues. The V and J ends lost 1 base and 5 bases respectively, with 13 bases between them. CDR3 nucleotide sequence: TGTGCCAGCAGCTTAGAGGCGACATCAGTAGATACGCAGTATTTT. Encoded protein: CASSLEATSVDTQYF.

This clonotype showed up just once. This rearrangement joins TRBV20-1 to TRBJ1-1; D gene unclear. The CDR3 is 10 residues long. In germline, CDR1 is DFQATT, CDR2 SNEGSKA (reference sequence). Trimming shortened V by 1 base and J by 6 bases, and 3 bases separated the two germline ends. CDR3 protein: CSARGPEAFF. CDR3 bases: TGCAGTGCTAGAGGGCCTGAAGCTTTCTTT.

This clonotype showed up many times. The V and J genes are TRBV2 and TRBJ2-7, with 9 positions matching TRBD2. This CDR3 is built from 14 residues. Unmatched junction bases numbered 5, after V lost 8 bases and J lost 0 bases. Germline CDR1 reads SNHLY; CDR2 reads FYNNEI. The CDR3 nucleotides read TGTGCCAGCTGTCTAGCGGGGCCCTCCTACGAGCAGTACTTC. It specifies CASCLAGPSYEQYF. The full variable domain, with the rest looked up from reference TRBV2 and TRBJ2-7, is EPEVTQTPSHQVTQMGQEVILRCVPISNHLYFYWYRQILGQKVEFLVSFYNNEISEKSEIFDDQFSVERPDGSNFTLKIRSTKLEDSAMYFCASCLAGPSYEQYFGPGTRLTVT.

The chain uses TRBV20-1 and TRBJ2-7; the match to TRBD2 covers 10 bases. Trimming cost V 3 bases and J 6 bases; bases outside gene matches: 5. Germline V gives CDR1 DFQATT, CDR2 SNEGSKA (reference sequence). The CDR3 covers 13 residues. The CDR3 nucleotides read TGCAGTGCTAGGCTAGCGGGGGTTCGCGAGCAGTACTTC. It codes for CSARLAGVREQYF.

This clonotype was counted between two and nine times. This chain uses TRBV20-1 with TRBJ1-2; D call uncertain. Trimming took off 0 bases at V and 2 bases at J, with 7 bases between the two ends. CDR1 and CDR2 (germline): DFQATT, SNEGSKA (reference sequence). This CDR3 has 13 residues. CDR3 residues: CSARDQTNYGYTF. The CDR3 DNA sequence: TGCAGTGCTAGAGATCAGACCAACTATGGCTACACCTTC.

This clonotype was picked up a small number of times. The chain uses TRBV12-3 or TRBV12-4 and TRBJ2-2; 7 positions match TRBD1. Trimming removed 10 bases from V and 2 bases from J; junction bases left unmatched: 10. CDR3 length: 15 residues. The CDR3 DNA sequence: TGTGCCACCCTTCTTTGGACAGGCAACACCGGGGAGCTGTTTTTT. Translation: CATLLWTGNTGELFF.

CDR3 in DNA: TGTGCCAGCAGCTTACCCTACACCGGGACAAGTAACTCCTACGAGCAGTACGTC. Translating it yields CASSLPYTGTSNSYEQYV. This chain links TRBV7-8 with TRBJ2-7; tentatively, D is TRBD1 (6 bases). V was shortened by 2 bases and J by 0 bases, with 20 bases between the two germline ends. Germline CDR1 reads SGHVS; CDR2 reads FQNEAQ. The CDR3 consists of 18 residues.

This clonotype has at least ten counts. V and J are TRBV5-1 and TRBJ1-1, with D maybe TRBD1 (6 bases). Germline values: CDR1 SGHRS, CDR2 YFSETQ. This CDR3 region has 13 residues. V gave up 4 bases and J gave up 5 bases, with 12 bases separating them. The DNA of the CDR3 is TGCGCCAGCAGCCCAAAACAGGGAACTGAAGCTTTCTTT. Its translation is CASSPKQGTEAFF.

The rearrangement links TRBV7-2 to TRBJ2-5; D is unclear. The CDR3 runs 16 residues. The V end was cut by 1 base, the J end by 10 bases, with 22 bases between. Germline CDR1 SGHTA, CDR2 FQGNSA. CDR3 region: CASSLGWVLAGENQYF. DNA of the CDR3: TGTGCCAGCAGCTTAGGTTGGGTTTTGGCCGGTGAAAACCAGTACTTC.

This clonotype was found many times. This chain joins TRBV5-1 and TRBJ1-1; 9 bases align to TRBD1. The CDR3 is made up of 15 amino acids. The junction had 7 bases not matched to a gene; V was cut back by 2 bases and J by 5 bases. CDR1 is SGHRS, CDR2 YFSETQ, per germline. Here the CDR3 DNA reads TGCGCCAGCAGCTTCACCCGGACAGGGGATACTGAAGCTTTCTTT. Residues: CASSFTRTGDTEAFF.

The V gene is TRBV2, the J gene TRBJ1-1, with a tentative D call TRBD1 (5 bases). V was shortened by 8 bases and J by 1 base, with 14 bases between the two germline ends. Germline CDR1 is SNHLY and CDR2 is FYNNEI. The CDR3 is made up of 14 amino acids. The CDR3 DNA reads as TGTGCCAGCCTAGGGACCGAAGGGAACACTGAAGCTTTCTTT. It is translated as CASLGTEGNTEAFF.

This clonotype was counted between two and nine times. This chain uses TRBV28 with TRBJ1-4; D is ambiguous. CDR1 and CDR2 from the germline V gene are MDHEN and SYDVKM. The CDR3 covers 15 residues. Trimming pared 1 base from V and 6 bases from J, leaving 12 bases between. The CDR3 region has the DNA TGTGCCAGCAGTTTATCAAAGGGCGGGGATGAAAAACTGTTTTTT. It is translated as CASSLSKGGDEKLFF.

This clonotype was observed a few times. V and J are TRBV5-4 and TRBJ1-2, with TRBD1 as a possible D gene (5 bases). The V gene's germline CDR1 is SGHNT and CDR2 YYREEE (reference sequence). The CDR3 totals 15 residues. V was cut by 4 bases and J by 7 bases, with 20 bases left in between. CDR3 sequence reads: CASSESLGTTGGYTF. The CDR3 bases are TGTGCCAGCAGCGAGAGCCTAGGGACGACGGGTGGCTACACCTTC.

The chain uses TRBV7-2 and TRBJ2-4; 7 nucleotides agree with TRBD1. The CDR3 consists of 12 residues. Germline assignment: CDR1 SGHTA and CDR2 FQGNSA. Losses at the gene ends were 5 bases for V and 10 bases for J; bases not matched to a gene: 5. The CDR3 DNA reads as TGTGCCAGCAGCCCGGGACAGTCGATTCAGTACTTC. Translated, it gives CASSPGQSIQYF.

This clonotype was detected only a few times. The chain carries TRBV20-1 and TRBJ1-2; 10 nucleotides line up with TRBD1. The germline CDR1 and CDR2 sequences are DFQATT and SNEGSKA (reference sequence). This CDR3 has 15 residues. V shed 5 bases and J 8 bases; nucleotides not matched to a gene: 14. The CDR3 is CSAPPSGQGDDGYTF. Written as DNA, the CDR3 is TGCAGTGCTCCTCCCTCCGGACAGGGGGATGACGGCTACACCTTC.

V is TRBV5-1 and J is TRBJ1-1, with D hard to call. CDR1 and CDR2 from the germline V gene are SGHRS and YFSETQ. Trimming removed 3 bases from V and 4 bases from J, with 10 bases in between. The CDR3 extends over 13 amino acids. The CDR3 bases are TGCGCCAGCAGCTGGGCGAAACCCACTGAAGCTTTCTTT. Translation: CASSWAKPTEAFF. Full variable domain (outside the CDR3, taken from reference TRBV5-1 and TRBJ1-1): KAGVTQTPRYLIKTRGQQVTLSCSPISGHRSVSWYQQTPGQGLQFLFEYFSETQRNKGNFPGRFSGRQFSNSRSEMNVSTLELGDSALYLCASSWAKPTEAFFGQGTRLTVV.

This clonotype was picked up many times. The CDR3: CASSLALGTDTQYF. The CDR3 nucleotides read TGTGCCAGCAGCTTAGCGCTGGGGACAGATACGCAGTATTTT. The chain couples TRBV7-2 to TRBJ2-3; D is unresolved. There are 14 residues in the CDR3. Germline CDR1 reads SGHTA; CDR2 reads FQGNSA. The V end lost 0 bases, the J end lost 3 bases, and 7 bases lay between the germline ends.

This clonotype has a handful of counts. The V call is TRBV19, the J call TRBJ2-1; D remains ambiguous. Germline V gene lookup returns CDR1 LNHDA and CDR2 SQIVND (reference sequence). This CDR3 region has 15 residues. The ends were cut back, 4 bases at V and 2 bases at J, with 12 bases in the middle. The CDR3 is CASSTLPVAYNEQFF. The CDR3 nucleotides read TGTGCCAGTAGTACTCTACCGGTTGCCTACAATGAGCAGTTCTTC.

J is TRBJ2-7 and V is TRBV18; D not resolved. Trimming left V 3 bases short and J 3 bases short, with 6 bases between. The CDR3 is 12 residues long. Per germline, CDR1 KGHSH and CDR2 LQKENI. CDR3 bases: TGTGCCAGCTCACCGACATGCTACGAGCAGTACGTC. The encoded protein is CASSPTCYEQYV.

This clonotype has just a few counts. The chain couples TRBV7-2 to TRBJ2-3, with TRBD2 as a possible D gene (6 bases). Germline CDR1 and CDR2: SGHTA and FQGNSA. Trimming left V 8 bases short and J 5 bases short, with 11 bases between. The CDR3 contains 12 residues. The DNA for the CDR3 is TGTGCCAGCCGGGGGTTGGAAGATACGCAGTATTTT. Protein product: CASRGLEDTQYF.